The 17 T cell receptor beta chains below all came from one sample that was sequenced in a study of T-cell reconstitution after alpha-beta-depleted transplantation in children. Researchers prepared the TCRbeta library using unique molecular identifiers, the study reports. TCRdb passed the PCR reads through MiXCR, listing each CDR3 protein once. The sample has about 360,000 distinct CDR3 sequences; 10% to 15% are singletons. This material consisted of PBMCs, taken from the stem cell graft. The receptors stem from a human donor who donated a stem cell graft to a child with Fanconi anemia.

This clonotype was counted ten times or more. V usage is TRBV10-3 and J usage is TRBJ2-3; TRBD2 agrees at 11 bases. Trimming took 6 bases from V and 7 from J; bases not matched to a gene: 6. Germline V gene sequence: CDR1 ENHRY, CDR2 SYGVKD. This CDR3 has 14 amino acids. The CDR3 bases are TGTGCCATCAGGTTTAGCGGGGGGGACTATACGCAGTATTTT. Translation: CAIRFSGGDYTQYF.

The chain links TRBV27 to TRBJ1-1, with a weak D call TRBD1 (5 bases). The CDR3 consists of 13 residues. V was cut by 3 bases and J by 6 bases, with 11 bases left in between. CDR1 MNHEY and CDR2 SMNVEV come from the germline V gene (reference sequence). Here the CDR3 DNA reads TGTGCCAGCAGTTTCGGAGGGACCCCTGAAGCTTTCTTT. Translating it yields CASSFGGTPEAFF.

The genes are TRBV7-9 and TRBJ2-1, with 13 bases aligning to TRBD2. Trimming at V came to 6 bases and at J to 8 bases, leaving 10 bases not matched to a gene. Germline V lookup: CDR1 SEHNR, CDR2 FQNEAQ (reference sequence). The CDR3 has 16 amino acids. CDR3 sequence reads: CASSRPGLAGNDEQFF. As DNA, the CDR3 is TGTGCCAGCAGTCGACCGGGACTAGCGGGGAACGATGAGCAGTTCTTC.

This clonotype was picked up a small number of times. The chain has TRBV14 and TRBJ1-1; D is possibly TRBD1 (5 bases). Germline V gene lookup returns CDR1 SGHDN and CDR2 FVKESK. There are 14 residues in the CDR3. Trimming pared 1 base from V and 8 bases from J, leaving 14 bases between. The CDR3 DNA sequence: TGTGCCAGCAGCCAAGCTCTTTCAAGGGGCGAAGCTTTCTTT. Translated: CASSQALSRGEAFF.

V is TRBV5-1 and J is TRBJ1-1, with D possibly TRBD1 on 6 matching bases. Trimming pared 2 bases from V and 1 base from J, leaving 9 bases between. The CDR3 runs 14 residues. Germline V lookup: CDR1 SGHRS, CDR2 YFSETQ. This CDR3 is CASSFWGQNTEAFF. The CDR3 nucleotides are TGCGCCAGCAGCTTTTGGGGGCAGAACACTGAAGCTTTCTTT.

There are a few counts of this clonotype. The rearrangement joins TRBV6-2 or TRBV6-3 to TRBJ2-1; D is ambiguous. The V gene's germline CDR1 is MNHEY and CDR2 SVGEGT. V lost 0 bases to trimming and J lost 3 bases, with 9 bases between them. The CDR3 totals 15 residues. The CDR3 DNA follows: TGTGCCAGCAGTTACTCTCGGAAGCTCTACAATGAGCAGTTCTTC. It is translated as CASSYSRKLYNEQFF.

There are many counts of this clonotype. The V gene is TRBV2, the J gene TRBJ2-7, with 7 bases aligning to TRBD2. The CDR3 is 13 amino acids. The V gene end was trimmed by 7 bases and the J gene end by 1 base; junction bases not matched to a gene: 4. The V gene's germline CDR1 is SNHLY and CDR2 FYNNEI. The CDR3 nucleotides are TGTGCCAGCAATCCTAGCGGTTCCTACGAGCAGTACTTC. This gives the protein CASNPSGSYEQYF.

This clonotype was seen repeatedly, ten times or more. The V gene is TRBV5-4, the J gene TRBJ2-7; 7 bases are a match to TRBD1. The CDR3 is 14 amino acids. Germline assignment: CDR1 SGHNT and CDR2 YYREEE (reference sequence). Trimming cost V 4 bases and J 2 bases; bases outside gene matches: 6. The DNA for the CDR3 is TGTGCCAGCAGCGATGAGACAGGGACCTACGAGCAGTACGTC. Translating gives CASSDETGTYEQYV.

A few counts support this clonotype. The V and J genes are TRBV6-5 and TRBJ1-1; D is possibly TRBD1 (5 bases). Germline V gene sequence: CDR1 MNHEY, CDR2 SVGAGI. The CDR3 has 14 amino acids. Trimming left V 0 bases short and J 7 bases short, with 12 bases between. In DNA, the CDR3 is TGTGCCAGCAGTTACTCGAGCCAGGGAATTGAAGCTTTCTTT. Residues: CASSYSSQGIEAFF.

DNA for the CDR3: TGTGCCAGCATGTACAGGGACCCTATGGCAGATACGCAGTATTTT. It specifies CASMYRDPMADTQYF. The chain joins TRBV2 to TRBJ2-3; D is perhaps TRBD1 (6 bases). The V end was cut by 7 bases, the J end by 4 bases, with 18 bases between. CDR3 length equals 15 residues. CDR1 is SNHLY and CDR2 is FYNNEI in the germline V gene.

Only a few counts were recorded for this clonotype. The rearrangement links TRBV25-1 to TRBJ2-5, with D unresolved. The V gene lost 0 bases and the J gene lost 5 bases, with 4 bases spanning the gap. Germline V gene lookup returns CDR1 MGHDK and CDR2 SYGVNS. This CDR3 is 12 amino acids long. The CDR3 protein is CASSEYLETQYF. CDR3 bases: TGTGCCAGCAGTGAATATTTGGAGACCCAGTACTTC.

The chain combines TRBV5-5 with TRBJ1-5; no reliable D call. Trimming left V 2 bases short and J 6 bases short, with 9 bases between. This CDR3 comprises 13 residues. CDR1 is SGHKS and CDR2 is YYEKEE in the germline V gene (reference sequence). The CDR3 spells CASSFEGGQPQHF. For the CDR3, the DNA is TGTGCCAGCAGCTTCGAGGGCGGTCAGCCCCAGCATTTT.

There are a few counts of this clonotype. V usage is TRBV5-5 and J usage is TRBJ2-7; tentatively, D is TRBD1 (6 bases). V was pared by 5 bases and J by 3 bases, with 18 bases between. CDR1 is SGHKS and CDR2 is YYEKEE in the germline V gene (reference sequence). The CDR3 covers 15 residues. The CDR3 reads CASRAGDGVFYEQYF. The CDR3 DNA is TGTGCCAGCAGAGCAGGGGACGGGGTTTTCTACGAGCAGTACTTC. The variable domain in full, completed from reference TRBV5-5 and TRBJ2-7, reads DAGVTQSPTHLIKTRGQQVTLRCSPISGHKSVSWYQQVLGQGPQFIFQYYEKEERGRGNFPDRFSARQFPNYSSELNVNALLLGDSALYLCASRAGDGVFYEQYFGPGTRLTVT.

This clonotype has ten or more counts. The V gene is TRBV7-8, the J gene TRBJ2-1; D possibly matches TRBD1 or TRBD2 (5 bases each). Trimming pared 3 bases from V and 9 bases from J, leaving 15 bases between. The length of the CDR3 is 14 residues. In germline, CDR1 is SGHVS, CDR2 FQNEAQ. Here the CDR3 reads CASSFTGPLGEQFF. The CDR3 bases are TGTGCCAGCAGCTTTACGGGGCCCTTGGGTGAGCAGTTCTTC.

This clonotype occurred many times. The CDR3, as DNA: TGTGCCAGCAGTTTATTAGCCGGCACTGAAGCTTTCTTT. Translation gives CASSLLAGTEAFF. The chain links TRBV28 to TRBJ1-1, with D unclear. Germline V CDR1 and CDR2: MDHEN, SYDVKM. CDR3 length: 13 amino acids. V lost 1 base, J lost 4 bases, and 7 bases lay in between.

This clonotype occurred a few times. The J gene is TRBJ1-1, the V gene TRBV19; possible D gene TRBD1, 5 bases. From germline, CDR1 is LNHDA and CDR2 SQIVND (reference sequence). V lost 5 bases and J 11 bases, leaving 24 bases between the germline ends. The CDR3 contains 15 residues. The CDR3 nucleotides are TGTGCCAGTAGTTCTGAAGGGGACCCTACTCGGGATGCTTTCTTT. Amino acid sequence: CASSSEGDPTRDAFF.

The chain uses TRBV5-1 and TRBJ1-2, with D tentatively TRBD1 (5 bases). The CDR3 has 14 residues. Trimming took 4 bases from V and 8 from J, leaving 18 bases between them. The germline V gene has CDR1 SGHRS and CDR2 YFSETQ. The CDR3 sequence is CASSRGATPGGYTF. The CDR3 DNA sequence: TGCGCCAGCAGCCGCGGGGCCACTCCGGGGGGCTACACCTTC.